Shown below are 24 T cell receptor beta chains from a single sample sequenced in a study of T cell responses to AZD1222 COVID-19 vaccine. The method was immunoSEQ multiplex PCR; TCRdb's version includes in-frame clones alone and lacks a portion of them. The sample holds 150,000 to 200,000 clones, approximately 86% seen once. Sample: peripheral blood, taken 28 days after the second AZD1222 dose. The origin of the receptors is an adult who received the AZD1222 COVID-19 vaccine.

The CDR3 region is CASSLVNRGAYEQYF. The CDR3 DNA is TGTGCCAGCAGCTTAGTTAATCGGGGGGCCTACGAGCAGTACTTC. The V call is TRBV7-2, the J call TRBJ2-7, with 7 bases aligning to TRBD2. J lost 2 bases, V lost 1 base, and 5 bases had no gene match. This CDR3 has 15 residues. Germline V CDR1 and CDR2: SGHTA, FQGNSA. Full variable domain (outside the CDR3, taken from reference TRBV7-2 and TRBJ2-7): GAGVSQSPSNKVTEKGKDVELRCDPISGHTALYWYRQSLGQGLEFLIYFQGNSAPDKSGLPSDRFSAERTGGSVSTLTIQRTQQEDSAVYLCASSLVNRGAYEQYFGPGTRLTVT.

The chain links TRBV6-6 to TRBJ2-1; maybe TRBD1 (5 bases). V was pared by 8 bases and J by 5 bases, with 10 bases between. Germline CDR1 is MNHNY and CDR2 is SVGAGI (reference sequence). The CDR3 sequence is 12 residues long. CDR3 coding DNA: TGTGCCAGCTGGCAGGGCCACAATGAGCAGTTCTTC. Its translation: CASWQGHNEQFF.

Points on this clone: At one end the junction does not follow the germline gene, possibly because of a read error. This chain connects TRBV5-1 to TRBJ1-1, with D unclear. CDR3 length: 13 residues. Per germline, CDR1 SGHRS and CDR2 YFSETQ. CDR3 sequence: CASTLFWNTEAFF. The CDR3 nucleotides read TGCGCCAGCACCTTGTTTTGGAACACTGAAGCTTTCTTT. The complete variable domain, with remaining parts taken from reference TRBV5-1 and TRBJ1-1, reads KAGVTQTPRYLIKTRGQQVTLSCSPISGHRSVSWYQQTPGQGLQFLFEYFSETQRNKGNFPGRFSGRQFSNSRSEMNVSTLELGDSALYLCASTLFWNTEAFFGQGTRLTVV.

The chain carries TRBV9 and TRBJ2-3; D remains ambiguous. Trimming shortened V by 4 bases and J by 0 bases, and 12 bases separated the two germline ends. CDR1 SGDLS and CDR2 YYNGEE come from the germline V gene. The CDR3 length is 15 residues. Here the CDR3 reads CASSQTDPSTDTQYF. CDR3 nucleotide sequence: TGTGCCAGCAGCCAAACCGACCCTAGCACAGATACGCAGTATTTT.

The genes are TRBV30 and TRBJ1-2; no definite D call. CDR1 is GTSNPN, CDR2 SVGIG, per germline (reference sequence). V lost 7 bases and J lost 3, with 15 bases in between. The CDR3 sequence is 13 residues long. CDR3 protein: CALTLGGHYGYTF. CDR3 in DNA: TGTGCCTTAACCCTCGGCGGACACTATGGCTACACCTTC.

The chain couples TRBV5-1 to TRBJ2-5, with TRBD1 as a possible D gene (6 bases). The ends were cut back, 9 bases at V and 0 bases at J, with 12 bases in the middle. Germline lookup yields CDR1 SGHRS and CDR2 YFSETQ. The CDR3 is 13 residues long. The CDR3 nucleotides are TGCGCCACCAAGGGGGAGTACCAAGAGACCCAGTACTTC. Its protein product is CATKGEYQETQYF.

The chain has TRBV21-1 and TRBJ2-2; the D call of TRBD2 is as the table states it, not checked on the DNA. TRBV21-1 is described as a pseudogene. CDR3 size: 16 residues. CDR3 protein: CASSKIRWCVDGELFF. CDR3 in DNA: TGTGCCAGCAGCAAAATTCGGTGGTGCGTTGACGGGGAGCTGTTTTTT.

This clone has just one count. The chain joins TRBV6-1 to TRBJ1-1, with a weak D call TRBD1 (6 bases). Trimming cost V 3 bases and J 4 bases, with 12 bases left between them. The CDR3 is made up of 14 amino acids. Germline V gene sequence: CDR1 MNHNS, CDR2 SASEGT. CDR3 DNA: TGTGCCAGCAGTGAGATGGGGGCAGGCACTGAAGCTTTCTTT. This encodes CASSEMGAGTEAFF.

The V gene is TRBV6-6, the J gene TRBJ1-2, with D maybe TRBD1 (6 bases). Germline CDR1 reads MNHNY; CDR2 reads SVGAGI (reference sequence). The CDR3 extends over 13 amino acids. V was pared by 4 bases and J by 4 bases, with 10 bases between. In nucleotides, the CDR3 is TGTGCCAGCAGTTCTACAGGGAGCTATGGCTACACCTTC. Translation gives CASSSTGSYGYTF.

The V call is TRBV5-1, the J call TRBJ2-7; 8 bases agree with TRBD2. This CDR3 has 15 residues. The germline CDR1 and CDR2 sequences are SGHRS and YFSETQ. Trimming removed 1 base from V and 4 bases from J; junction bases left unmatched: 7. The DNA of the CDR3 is TGCGCCAGCAGCTTGACCGGCGGGGGGATTTACGAGCAGTACTTC. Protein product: CASSLTGGGIYEQYF.

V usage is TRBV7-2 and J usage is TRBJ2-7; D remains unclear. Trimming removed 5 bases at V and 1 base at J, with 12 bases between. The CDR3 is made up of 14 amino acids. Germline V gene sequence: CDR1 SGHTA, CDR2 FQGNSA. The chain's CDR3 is CASSPSLGSYEQYF. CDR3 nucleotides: TGTGCCAGCAGCCCGTCGTTGGGGTCCTACGAGCAGTACTTC.

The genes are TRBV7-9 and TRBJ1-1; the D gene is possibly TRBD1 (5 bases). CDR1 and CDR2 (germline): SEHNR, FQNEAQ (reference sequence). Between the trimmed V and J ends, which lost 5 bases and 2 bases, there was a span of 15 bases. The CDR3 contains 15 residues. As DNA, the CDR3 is TGTGCCAGCAGCCCAACAGCGGGGGTTAACACTGAAGCTTTCTTT. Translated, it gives CASSPTAGVNTEAFF.

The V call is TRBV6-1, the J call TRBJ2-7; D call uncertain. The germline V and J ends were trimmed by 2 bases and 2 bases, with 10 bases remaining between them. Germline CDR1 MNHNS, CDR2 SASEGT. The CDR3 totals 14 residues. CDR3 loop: CASSENRKPYEQYF. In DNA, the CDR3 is TGTGCCAGCAGTGAAAACAGAAAGCCCTACGAGCAGTACTTC.

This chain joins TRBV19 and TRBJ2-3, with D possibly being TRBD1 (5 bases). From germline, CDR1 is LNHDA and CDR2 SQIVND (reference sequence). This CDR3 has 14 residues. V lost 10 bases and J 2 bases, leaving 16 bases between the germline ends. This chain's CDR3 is CAIAQGGNTDTQYF. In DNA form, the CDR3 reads TGTGCCATTGCCCAGGGTGGGAACACAGATACGCAGTATTTT.

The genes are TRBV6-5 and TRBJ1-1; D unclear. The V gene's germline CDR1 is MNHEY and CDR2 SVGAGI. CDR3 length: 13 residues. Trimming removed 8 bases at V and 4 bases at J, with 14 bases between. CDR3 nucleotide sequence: TGTGCCAGCCAAAGCCCCGGGAGCACTGAAGCTTTCTTT. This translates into CASQSPGSTEAFF.

CDR3 bases: TGTGCCAGCAGCTTCATAGGGAGGGGCTTAGGCAGGGGCTCCTATAATTCACCCCTCCACTTT. Protein sequence: CASSFIGRGLGRGSYNSPLHF. The genes are TRBV28 and TRBJ1-6; D might be TRBD1 (6 bases). The V end lost 6 bases, the J end lost 0 bases, and 27 bases lay between the germline ends. Germline CDR1 MDHEN, CDR2 SYDVKM. The CDR3 has 21 amino acids.

CDR3 coding DNA: TGTGCCAGCAGCACTACTTGGGGGGCAGATACGCAGTATTTT. Amino acid sequence: CASSTTWGADTQYF. This chain joins TRBV6-2 or TRBV6-3 and TRBJ2-3, with a weak D call TRBD2 (6 bases). The length of the CDR3 is 14 residues. Germline V gene sequence: CDR1 MNHEY, CDR2 SVGEGT. The V gene lost 6 bases and the J gene lost 4 bases, with 14 bases spanning the gap.

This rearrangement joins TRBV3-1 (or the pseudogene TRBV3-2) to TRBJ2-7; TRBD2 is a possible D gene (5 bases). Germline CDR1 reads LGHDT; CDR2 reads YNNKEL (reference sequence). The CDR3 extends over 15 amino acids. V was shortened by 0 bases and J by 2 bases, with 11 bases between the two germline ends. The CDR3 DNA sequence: TGTGCCAGCAGCCAAGACCACAGCGGAGCCTACGAGCAGTACTTC. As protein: CASSQDHSGAYEQYF.

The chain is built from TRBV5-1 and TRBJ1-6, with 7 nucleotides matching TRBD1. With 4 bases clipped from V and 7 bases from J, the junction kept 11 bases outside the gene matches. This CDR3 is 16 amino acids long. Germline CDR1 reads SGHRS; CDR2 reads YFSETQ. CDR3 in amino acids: CASSRRQDRENSPLHF. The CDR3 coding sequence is TGCGCCAGCAGCAGACGGCAAGACAGGGAAAATTCACCCCTCCACTTT.

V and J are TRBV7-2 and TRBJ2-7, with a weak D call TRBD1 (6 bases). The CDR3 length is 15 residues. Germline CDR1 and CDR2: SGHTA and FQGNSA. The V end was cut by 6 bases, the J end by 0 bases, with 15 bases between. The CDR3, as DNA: TGTGCCAGCAGTGTGAGCAGGGGCAACTCCTACGAGCAGTACTTC. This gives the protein CASSVSRGNSYEQYF.

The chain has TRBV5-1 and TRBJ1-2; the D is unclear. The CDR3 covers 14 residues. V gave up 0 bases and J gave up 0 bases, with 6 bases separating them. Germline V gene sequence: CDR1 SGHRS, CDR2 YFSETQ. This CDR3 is CASSLESANYGYTF. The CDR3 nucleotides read TGCGCCAGCAGCTTGGAATCTGCTAACTATGGCTACACCTTC.

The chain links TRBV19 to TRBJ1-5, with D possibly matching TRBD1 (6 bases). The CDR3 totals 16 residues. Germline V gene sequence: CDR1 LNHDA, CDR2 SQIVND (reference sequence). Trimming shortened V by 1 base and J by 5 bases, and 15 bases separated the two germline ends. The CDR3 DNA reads TGTGCCAGTAGTATAGGGAGGGGGGATAGGGATCAGCCCCAGCATTTT. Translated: CASSIGRGDRDQPQHF.

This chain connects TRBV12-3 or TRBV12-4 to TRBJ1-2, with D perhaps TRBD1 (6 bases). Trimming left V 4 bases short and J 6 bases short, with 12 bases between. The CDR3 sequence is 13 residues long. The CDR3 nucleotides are TGTGCCAGCAGTTCGGAGGGGGTGAATGGCTACACCTTC. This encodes CASSSEGVNGYTF.

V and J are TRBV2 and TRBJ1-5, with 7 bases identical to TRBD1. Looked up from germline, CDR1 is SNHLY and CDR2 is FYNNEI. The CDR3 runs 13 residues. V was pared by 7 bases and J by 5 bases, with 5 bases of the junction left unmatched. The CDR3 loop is CASTRDSYQPQHF. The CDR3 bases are TGTGCCAGCACCAGGGACAGCTATCAGCCCCAGCATTTT.